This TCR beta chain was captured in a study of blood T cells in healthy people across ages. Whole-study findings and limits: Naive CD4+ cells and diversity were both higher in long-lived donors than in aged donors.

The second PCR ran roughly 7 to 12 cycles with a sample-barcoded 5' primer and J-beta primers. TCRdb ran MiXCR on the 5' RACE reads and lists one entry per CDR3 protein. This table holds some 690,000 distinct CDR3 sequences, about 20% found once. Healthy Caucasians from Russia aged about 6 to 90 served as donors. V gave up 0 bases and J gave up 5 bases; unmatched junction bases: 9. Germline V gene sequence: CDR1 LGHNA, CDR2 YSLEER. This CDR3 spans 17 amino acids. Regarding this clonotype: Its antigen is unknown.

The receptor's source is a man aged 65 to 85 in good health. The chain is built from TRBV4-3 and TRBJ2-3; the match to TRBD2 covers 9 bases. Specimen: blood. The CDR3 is CASSQDPAGGPIDTQYF. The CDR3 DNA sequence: TGCGCCAGCAGCCAAGATCCCGCGGGAGGGCCAATAGATACGCAGTATTTT.